This T cell receptor (beta chain) appears in the sequencing data of a study of T cell responses to AZD1222 COVID-19 vaccine. About this clone: Its antigen is as yet unknown.

Whole-study results and caveats: Among vaccine-associated CD4 TCRs, coverage spanned spike, with dominance at 160-218 and 743-854. Two doses of AZD1222 preceded a rise in Spike-specific TCR breadth and depth. Nearly half of spike-specific TCRs reportedly target unmutated variant regions.

Measured with immunoSEQ multiplex PCR; TCRdb has only the in-frame clones, and not every one. The data hold 79,000 or so clones, with around 80% observed a single time. The source is an adult who received the MenACWY meningococcal vaccine as a control. This material consisted of peripheral blood, taken 28 days after the second dose of the MenACWY control vaccine.

The CDR3 bases are TGTGCCAGCAGTTTAGGAACAGGATTCGAGCAGTACTTC. This translates into CASSLGTGFEQYF. The rearrangement links TRBV12-3 or TRBV12-4 to TRBJ2-7; perhaps TRBD1 as D (5 bases). V was clipped by 1 base and J by 6 bases, with 10 bases between them. The CDR3 has 13 amino acids.